Listed here are 19 T cell receptor beta chains from one sample, sequenced in a study of CD8+ T cells in alopecia areata. RNA extraction was followed by reverse transcription into cDNA, which acted as the sequencing template. TCRdb's table, derived via immunoSEQ multiplex PCR, lists solely in-frame clones and lacks some. The sample holds roughly 120,000 clones, over 60% seen once. Sequenced: CD4+ T cells sorted from blood. The receptors derive from a human donor in good health.

The chain recombines TRBV30 with TRBJ1-2; D is ambiguous. The CDR3 runs to 12 residues. The V end lost 6 bases, the J end lost 7 bases, and 15 bases lay between the germline ends. Germline V lookup: CDR1 GTSNPN, CDR2 SVGIG (reference sequence). The CDR3 reads CACTPPAVGYTF. In nucleotides, the CDR3 is TGTGCCTGTACCCCTCCAGCTGTTGGCTACACCTTC. The full variable domain, in which reference TRBV30 and TRBJ1-2 provide the parts outside the CDR3, is SQTIHQWPATLVQPVGSPLSLECTVEGTSNPNLYWYRQAAGRGLQLLFYSVGIGQISSEVPQNLSASRPQDRQFILSSKKLLLSDSGFYLCACTPPAVGYTFGSGTRLTVV.

This clone was picked up a small number of times. V and J are TRBV29-1 and TRBJ2-6, with no clear D. V lost 4 bases and J lost 2, with 6 bases in between. CDR1 SQVTM and CDR2 ANQGSEA come from the germline V gene. The CDR3 spans 13 residues. CDR3 nucleotide sequence: TGCAGCGTTGGGCTGCCTGGGGCCAACGTCCTGACTTTC. Its protein is CSVGLPGANVLTF.

This clone was detected ten times or more. The V call is TRBV7-8, the J call TRBJ1-1; no clear D gene. Per the germline V gene, CDR1 is SGHVS and CDR2 is FQNEAQ. V was cut by 4 bases and J by 8 bases, with 17 bases left in between. The CDR3 is made up of 14 amino acids. CDR3 coding DNA: TGTGCCAGCAGCTACCGGGAGATTTATGCCGAAGCTTTCTTT. Translating it yields CASSYREIYAEAFF.

The genes are TRBV11-2 and TRBJ2-6; D perhaps matches TRBD2 (5 bases). The CDR3 has 15 amino acids. The V end lost 8 bases, the J end lost 0 bases, and 11 bases lay between the germline ends. Germline CDR1 is SGHAT and CDR2 is FQNNGV. Here the CDR3 reads CASGSRGSGANVLTF. Written as DNA, the CDR3 is TGTGCCAGCGGGTCTCGGGGCTCTGGGGCCAACGTCCTGACTTTC.

The CDR3 coding sequence is TGCGCCAGCAGTGACCGGGGAAGTGGGAACACTGAAGCTTTCTTT. The encoded protein is CASSDRGSGNTEAFF. The V and J genes are TRBV10-2 and TRBJ1-1; no reliable D call. The CDR3 is 15 residues long. The germline V gene encodes CDR1 WSHSY and CDR2 SAAADI. The V gene lost 3 bases and the J gene lost 1 base, with 12 bases spanning the gap.

This chain uses TRBV6-6 with TRBJ2-5, with 8 bases aligning to TRBD2. CDR1 is MNHNY, CDR2 SVGAGI, per germline (reference sequence). This CDR3 has 14 amino acids. The junction had 7 bases not matched to a gene; V was cut back by 6 bases and J by 4 bases. The CDR3 bases are TGTGCCAGCAGCAGGGCGGGGGGAGGAGAGACCCAGTACTTC. Encoded protein: CASSRAGGGETQYF.

The chain carries TRBV6-5 and TRBJ1-3; TRBD1 is a possible D gene (5 bases). CDR3 length: 14 amino acids. CDR1 is MNHEY, CDR2 SVGAGI, per germline. Trimming removed 2 bases at V and 1 base at J, with 6 bases between. The CDR3 DNA follows: TGTGCCAGCAGTTACGGGGGATCTGGAAACACCATATATTTT. Translated: CASSYGGSGNTIYF.

The chain joins TRBV4-1 to TRBJ2-5, with 13 bases aligning to TRBD2. This CDR3 is 17 amino acids long. V was pared by 1 base and J by 2 bases, with 4 bases of the junction left unmatched. CDR1 is MGHRA, CDR2 YSYEKL, per germline. This CDR3 is CASSQAGTSGAQETQYF. Written as DNA, the CDR3 is TGCGCCAGCAGCCAAGCCGGGACTAGCGGGGCACAAGAGACCCAGTACTTC.

The rearrangement joins TRBV4-1 to TRBJ1-1; D possibly corresponds to TRBD1 (6 bases). Between the trimmed V and J ends, which lost 0 bases and 11 bases, there was a span of 16 bases. Per germline, CDR1 MGHRA and CDR2 YSYEKL. The CDR3 is 14 amino acids. The CDR3 bases are TGCGCCAGCAGCCAAGATTGGGGGGCGTGGAGGGCTTTCTTT. Protein sequence: CASSQDWGAWRAFF.

The chain employs TRBV7-2 and TRBJ2-1; D is undetermined. Looked up from germline, CDR1 is SGHTA and CDR2 is FQGNSA. The CDR3 has 13 amino acids. The ends were cut back, 5 bases at V and 4 bases at J, with 9 bases in the middle. The DNA for the CDR3 is TGTGCCAGCAGCCCCAGCGAATACAATGAGCAGTTCTTC. This translates into CASSPSEYNEQFF.

The chain couples TRBV5-1 to TRBJ2-5, with D tentatively TRBD1 (6 bases). V was shortened by 2 bases and J by 5 bases, with 10 bases between the two germline ends. Germline lookup yields CDR1 SGHRS and CDR2 YFSETQ. This CDR3 contains 13 residues. The CDR3 DNA is TGCGCCAGCAGCTTCAGGGGAAAGGAGACCCAGTACTTC. It is translated as CASSFRGKETQYF.

This clone was seen a single time. The chain carries TRBV7-2 and TRBJ2-5; no reliable D call. Trimming took 8 bases from V and 5 from J, leaving 12 bases between them. From germline, CDR1 is SGHTA and CDR2 FQGNSA. The CDR3 length is 12 residues. CDR3 sequence reads: CASRKSAETQYF. CDR3 bases: TGTGCCAGCCGCAAGAGCGCTGAGACCCAGTACTTC.

This clone was seen only a few times. The chain recombines TRBV4-2 with TRBJ2-7; tentatively, D is TRBD1 (5 bases). Per the germline V gene, CDR1 is LGHNA and CDR2 is YNFKEQ. This CDR3 comprises 15 residues. The V end was cut by 0 bases, the J end by 6 bases, with 15 bases between. CDR3 sequence reads: CASSQESMLGREQYF. CDR3 in DNA: TGTGCCAGCAGCCAAGAGTCAATGTTGGGGCGCGAGCAGTACTTC.

CDR3 in amino acids: CASSYSYSGGKTEAFF. In DNA form, the CDR3 reads TGTGCCAGCAGTTACTCCTATTCAGGGGGCAAAACTGAAGCTTTCTTT. The chain couples TRBV6-5 to TRBJ1-1; the match to TRBD1 covers 8 bases. The CDR3 is 16 residues long. V was clipped by 0 bases and J by 5 bases; unmatched bases: 8. Germline V gene lookup returns CDR1 MNHEY and CDR2 SVGAGI.

A remark on this clone: This CDR3 is also generated by other DNA sequences in the sample. The rearrangement links TRBV20-1 to TRBJ1-1; D remains unclear. V gave up 1 base and J gave up 4 bases, with 4 bases separating them. Germline V CDR1 and CDR2: DFQATT, SNEGSKA (reference sequence). CDR3 length: 11 residues. CDR3 nucleotides: TGCAGTGCTAGAGGGATCACTGAAGCTTTCTTT. This sequence encodes CSARGITEAFF.

The chain employs TRBV6-5 and TRBJ2-3; D is tentatively TRBD1 or TRBD2 (6 bases each). The CDR3 runs to 14 residues. CDR1 and CDR2 from the germline V gene are MNHEY and SVGAGI. V was pared by 5 bases and J by 2 bases, with 11 bases between. The CDR3 DNA reads TGTGCCAGCAGTGAAGGGGGGCACACAGATACGCAGTATTTT. Its translation: CASSEGGHTDTQYF.

The chain carries TRBV29-1 and TRBJ2-4, with 10 bases fitting TRBD1. The CDR3 is 12 residues long. The germline V gene has CDR1 SQVTM and CDR2 ANQGSEA. Trimming took 4 bases from V and 11 from J; bases not matched to a gene: 5. CDR3 nucleotide sequence: TGCAGCGTTGCGACAGGGGGCGAATTTCAGTACTTC. This gives the protein CSVATGGEFQYF.

This clone was picked up a small number of times. The rearrangement uses TRBV29-1 and TRBJ1-4; no clear D gene. V dropped 5 bases and J dropped 4 bases, with 11 bases sitting between them. Germline CDR1 reads SQVTM; CDR2 reads ANQGSEA. The CDR3 length is 13 residues. The CDR3 nucleotides read TGCAGCGTTTCCTTCCGGGGTAATGAAAAACTGTTTTTT. Encoded protein: CSVSFRGNEKLFF.

Comment on this clone: At one of its ends the junction is not consistent with the germline gene, which may arise from a read error. The gene calls are TRBV29-1 and TRBJ2-3; D is possibly TRBD2 (6 bases). Germline V lookup: CDR1 SQVTM, CDR2 ANQGSEA. The CDR3 loop spans 11 amino acids. The CDR3 DNA reads as TGTGTGGCGGGGCGCACAGATACGCAGTATTTT. Its protein is CVAGRTDTQYF.